A single sample is the source of the 19 T cell receptor beta chains below, sequenced in a study of blood T cells in healthy people across ages (dated by TCRdb to about 2015). The method behind the library was 5' RACE. Sequencing instrument: Illumina HiSeq 2500. A second PCR of 7 to 11 cycles was performed with a sample-barcoded 5' primer and a J-beta primer mix. The public sequencing data were trimmed at Q25 with fastp and processed into clonotypes with MiXCR by TCRdb, which kept only in-frame beta chains. Merged by CDR3 protein, the rows form single entries marked with the most common genes and DNA. The sample includes some 1.4 million distinct CDR3 sequences, with 42% observed a single time. 7.9% of the sample is in the top ten clones. The sequencing sample was made of blood. The receptors were sampled from a woman under 30 in good health.

The J gene is TRBJ2-3, the V gene TRBV7-3, with TRBD1 matching 7 bases. Per germline, CDR1 SGHTA and CDR2 FQGTGA. V shed 5 bases and J 1 base; nucleotides not matched to a gene: 6. The CDR3 has 15 residues. The CDR3 spells CASSPIGQGTDTQYF. The CDR3 nucleotides are TGTGCCAGCAGCCCCATCGGACAGGGCACAGATACGCAGTATTTT.

For this clonotype: One base away lies a much larger clone, so this may be a sequencing read error. This chain joins TRBV10-3 and TRBJ2-7, with D possibly called TRBD1 or TRBD2 (5 bases each). The J call could be wrong; TRBJ2-4 is a better fit for the DNA end. The CDR3 sequence is 14 residues long. The germline CDR1 and CDR2 sequences are ENHRY and SYGVKD. Written as DNA, the CDR3 is TGTGCCATCAGTGAGTCAAGGGACCCAAGCATTCAGTACTTC. Protein: CAISESRDPSIQYF.

A remark on this clonotype: A single base separates this from a much larger clone, so it may be a read error. The chain combines TRBV29-1 with TRBJ2-5; TRBD2 is a possible D gene (5 bases). The germline CDR1 and CDR2 sequences are SQVTM and ANQGSEA. The length of the CDR3 is 12 residues. The CDR3 nucleotides read TGCAGCGTTGAGGAGGTTCAAGAGGCCCAGTACTTC. Encoded protein: CSVEEVQEAQYF.

The CDR3 coding sequence is TGCGCCAGCAGCTTGGATCCCGGGAACCAAGAGACCCAGTACTTC. Its translation: CASSLDPGNQETQYF. The gene calls are TRBV5-1 and TRBJ2-5; tentatively, D is TRBD2 (5 bases). Germline lookup yields CDR1 SGHRS and CDR2 YFSETQ. The CDR3 loop spans 15 amino acids. Deletions cut 0 bases from V and 0 bases from J, with 9 bases between. The variable domain in full, with the rest retrieved from reference TRBV5-1 and TRBJ2-5, is KAGVTQTPRYLIKTRGQQVTLSCSPISGHRSVSWYQQTPGQGLQFLFEYFSETQRNKGNFPGRFSGRQFSNSRSEMNVSTLELGDSALYLCASSLDPGNQETQYFGPGTRLLVL.

This clonotype was seen only a few times. The chain employs TRBV29-1 and TRBJ2-5; unclear D gene. The germline CDR1 and CDR2 sequences are SQVTM and ANQGSEA. V lost 3 bases, J lost 0 bases, and 8 bases lay in between. The CDR3 is made up of 13 amino acids. The CDR3 region is CSVDSSYQETQYF. The CDR3 coding sequence is TGCAGCGTTGACAGTTCGTACCAAGAGACCCAGTACTTC.

In its sample, this clonotype was seen a few times. This chain links TRBV11-3 with TRBJ2-3; D possibly matches TRBD1 or TRBD2 (6 bases each). The germline CDR1 and CDR2 sequences are SGHNT and YENEEA. The CDR3 covers 16 residues. Deletions cut 3 bases from V and 1 base from J, with 14 bases between. In nucleotides, the CDR3 is TGTGCCAGCAGCTTGGGGGCGGGACTCGGCACAGATACGCAGTATTTT. This codes for CASSLGAGLGTDTQYF. Full variable domain (missing parts from reference TRBV11-3 and TRBJ2-3): EAGVVQSPRYKIIEKKQPVAFWCNPISGHNTLYWYLQNLGQGPELLIRYENEEAVDDSQLPKDRFSAERLKGVDSTLKIQPAELGDSAVYLCASSLGAGLGTDTQYFGPGTRLTVL.

The V gene is TRBV20-1, the J gene TRBJ1-5; D is perhaps TRBD1 (5 bases). Germline assignment: CDR1 DFQATT and CDR2 SNEGSKA (reference sequence). Trimming left V 3 bases short and J 5 bases short, with 11 bases between. CDR3 length equals 13 residues. CDR3 sequence: CSAREGEYQPQHF. In nucleotides, the CDR3 is TGCAGTGCTAGGGAAGGGGAATATCAGCCCCAGCATTTT.

The V and J genes are TRBV3-1 and TRBJ1-1; D gene uncertain. Germline CDR1 is LGHDT and CDR2 is YNNKEL (reference sequence). V was cut by 0 bases and J by 4 bases, with 9 bases left in between. The CDR3 is made up of 14 amino acids. This chain's CDR3 is CASSQDHSGTEAFF. The CDR3 nucleotides are TGTGCCAGCAGCCAAGACCATTCGGGCACTGAAGCTTTCTTT.

This clonotype was detected a few times. This sequence joins TRBV6-5 and TRBJ2-1, with D maybe TRBD2 (6 bases). The CDR3 has 15 amino acids. V dropped 6 bases and J dropped 5 bases, with 17 bases sitting between them. Germline assignment: CDR1 MNHEY and CDR2 SVGAGI. The DNA of the CDR3 is TGTGCCAGCAGGCTACAGCGGGCGAGGAACAATGAGCAGTTCTTC. Amino acid sequence: CASRLQRARNNEQFF.

Written as DNA, the CDR3 is TGTGCCAGCAGTTTGGTCCCAGGGATCCCTTACGAGCAGTACTTC. Protein product: CASSLVPGIPYEQYF. This chain joins TRBV12-3 or TRBV12-4 and TRBJ2-7, with D possibly matching TRBD1 (5 bases). The germline V and J ends were trimmed by 3 bases and 4 bases, with 16 bases remaining between them. The CDR3 covers 15 residues.

On this clonotype: Germline is not matched at one junction end, which may reflect a read error. The genes are TRBV12-3 or TRBV12-4 and TRBJ2-1; 14 nucleotides agree with TRBD2. CDR3 size: 16 residues. CDR3 sequence: CASSLGTSGRNNVQFF. CDR3 sequence (DNA): TGTGCCAGCAGCTTAGGGACTAGCGGGAGAAACAATGTGCAGTTCTTC.

This clonotype showed up just a few times. V gene TRBV28 combines with J gene TRBJ2-7; 7 bases match TRBD1. The closer fit of TRBJ2-5 to the DNA end suggests the J call may be wrong. The CDR3 totals 14 residues. In germline, CDR1 is MDHEN, CDR2 SYDVKM. In nucleotides, the CDR3 is TGTGCCAGCAGTTATTTAGACAGGGCCAAGACCCAGTACTTC. Its translation: CASSYLDRAKTQYF.

This clonotype was picked up one time. The rearrangement uses TRBV7-2 and TRBJ2-7, with D uncertain. Germline CDR1 is SGHTA and CDR2 is FQGNSA. Trimming stripped 1 base from V and 4 bases from J, with 17 bases between. The CDR3 consists of 16 residues. The CDR3 is CASSLVAYGVGYEQYF. DNA for the CDR3: TGTGCCAGCAGCTTAGTCGCATATGGGGTCGGGTACGAGCAGTACTTC.

This clonotype was observed a handful of times. The genes are TRBV12-3 or TRBV12-4 and TRBJ2-5; D may correspond to TRBD1 or TRBD2 (5 bases each). CDR3 length: 15 amino acids. The V end was cut by 6 bases, the J end by 5 bases, with 19 bases between. The CDR3 region is CASRPDGTLRETQYF. Here the CDR3 DNA reads TGTGCCAGCAGACCCGACGGGACCCTCCGCGAGACCCAGTACTTC.

The CDR3 sequence: CASSQHDVEQYF. CDR3 DNA sequence: TGTGCCAGCAGCCAACACGATGTCGAGCAGTACTTC. The J gene is TRBJ2-4, the V gene TRBV3-1; D is unclear. The DNA matches TRBJ2-7 better at its end, which makes the J call doubtful. The CDR3 has 12 residues. Per the germline V gene, CDR1 is LGHDT and CDR2 is YNNKEL (reference sequence).

V is TRBV3-1 and J is TRBJ2-1, with a possible D match to TRBD2 (6 bases). Trimming cost V 1 base and J 5 bases, with 12 bases left between them. From germline, CDR1 is LGHDT and CDR2 YNNKEL (reference sequence). The CDR3 covers 15 residues. The CDR3 DNA reads as TGTGCCAGCAGCCAAGCGGGTCGGGAGAACAATGAGCAGTTCTTC. It encodes CASSQAGRENNEQFF.

This clonotype turned up a few times. V is TRBV6-5 and J is TRBJ2-3, with 8 bases fitting TRBD2. The CDR3 extends over 15 amino acids. V lost 9 bases and J lost 5; bases outside the gene matches: 13. Germline CDR1 is MNHEY and CDR2 is SVGAGI. The CDR3: CASAETGGQQDTQYF. Written as DNA, the CDR3 is TGTGCCAGTGCAGAGACGGGGGGGCAGCAAGATACGCAGTATTTT.

The V gene is TRBV29-1, the J gene TRBJ2-7; no reliable D call. CDR3 length: 12 amino acids. Germline V lookup: CDR1 SQVTM, CDR2 ANQGSEA. V shed 3 bases and J shed 2 bases, with 8 bases lying between them. The CDR3 spells CSVDGGTYEQYF. For the CDR3, the DNA is TGCAGCGTTGACGGCGGAACCTACGAGCAGTACTTC.

The gene calls are TRBV4-1 and TRBJ1-5; D remains ambiguous. V dropped 0 bases and J dropped 0 bases, with 12 bases sitting between them. The germline V gene has CDR1 MGHRA and CDR2 YSYEKL. This CDR3 is built from 17 residues. The CDR3 loop is CASSQEAQFYSNQPQHF. CDR3 bases: TGCGCCAGCAGCCAAGAGGCACAGTTTTATAGCAATCAGCCCCAGCATTTT.